This TCR beta chain stems from a study of T cell clones after liver transplantation. Produced via immunoSEQ multiplex PCR; TCRdb's table is partial and in-frame only. The data hold around 20,000 clones, with 88% observed a single time. Thawed unstimulated PBMCs were FACS-sorted by CD3, CD4 and CD8 into two populations. Study results and limitations: Graft donor-reactive T cells may have migrated into the graft rather than being deleted. Donor-reactive sequences fell more than third party-reactive ones, suggesting partial deletion.

Regarding this clone: Its cognate antigen is unknown.

This clonotype was sampled from a human donor who received a liver transplant. The sequenced sample was CD8+ T cells from blood, obtained before liver transplant.

CDR3 protein: CASSPGVAGELYNEQFF. CDR3 bases: TGCGCCAGCAGCCCTGGGGTAGCGGGAGAACTGTACAATGAGCAGTTCTTC. J is TRBJ2-1 and V is TRBV4-1; 9 positions agree with TRBD2. CDR3 size: 17 residues. V was pared by 4 bases and J by 4 bases, with 11 bases of the junction left unmatched. The germline gives CDR1 MGHRA, CDR2 YSYEKL.